There are many counts of the clone carrying this T cell receptor beta chain. This CDR3 has 16 residues. The germline gives CDR1 MDHEN, CDR2 SYDVKM. The V gene lost 4 bases and the J gene lost 0 bases, with 13 bases spanning the gap. The data are from a study of T cells in Graves' hyperthyroidism and ophthalmopathy. The TCR beta CDR3 regions underwent amplification using RNA transcripts as the source. First-round RT-PCR targeting the TCR CDR3 was performed with the HTBI primer set. TCRdb analysed the multiplex PCR reads with MiXCR anew, one entry per CDR3 protein. This sample has around 280,000 distinct CDR3 sequences, with roughly 13% found just once.

The sample consisted of blood. The source is a middle-aged woman with Graves' hyperthyroidism. This rearrangement joins TRBV28 to TRBJ2-4; D uncertain. This chain's CDR3 is CASSSSSRVAKNIQYF. The CDR3 DNA is TGTGCCAGCAGTTCTTCCTCACGCGTAGCCAAAAACATTCAGTACTTC.